The present T cell receptor (beta chain) was sequenced within a study of blood T cells in healthy people across ages. It was with a sample-barcoded 5' primer and a J-beta primer mix that a second PCR of roughly 7 to 11 cycles was run. TCRdb itself ran the 5' RACE reads through MiXCR, one entry per CDR3 protein. The sample lists some 750,000 distinct CDR3 sequences, roughly 20% occurring once. V gave up 5 bases and J gave up 7 bases, with 15 bases separating them. The CDR3 covers 13 residues. Germline loops: CDR1 SGHRS, CDR2 YFSETQ. This receptor was obtained from a man in his 70s in good health. The V gene is TRBV5-1, the J gene TRBJ1-1; D possibly corresponds to TRBD1 (5 bases). The sequencing input was blood. CDR3 in amino acids: CASSEGTPGEAFF. The CDR3 DNA reads as TGCGCCAGCAGTGAAGGGACCCCCGGTGAAGCTTTCTTT.